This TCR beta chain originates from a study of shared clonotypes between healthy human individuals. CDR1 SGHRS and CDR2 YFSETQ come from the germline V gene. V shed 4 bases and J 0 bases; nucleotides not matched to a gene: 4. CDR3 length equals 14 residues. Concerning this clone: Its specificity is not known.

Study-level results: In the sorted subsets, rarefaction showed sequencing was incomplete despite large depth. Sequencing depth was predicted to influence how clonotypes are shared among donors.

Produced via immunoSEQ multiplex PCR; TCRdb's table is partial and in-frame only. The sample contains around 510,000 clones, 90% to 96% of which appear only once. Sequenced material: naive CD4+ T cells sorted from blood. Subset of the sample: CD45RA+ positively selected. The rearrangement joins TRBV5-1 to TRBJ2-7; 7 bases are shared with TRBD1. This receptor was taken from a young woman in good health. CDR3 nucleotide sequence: TGCGCCAGCAGCCCGGGACAGCACTCCTACGAGCAGTACTTC. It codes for CASSPGQHSYEQYF.